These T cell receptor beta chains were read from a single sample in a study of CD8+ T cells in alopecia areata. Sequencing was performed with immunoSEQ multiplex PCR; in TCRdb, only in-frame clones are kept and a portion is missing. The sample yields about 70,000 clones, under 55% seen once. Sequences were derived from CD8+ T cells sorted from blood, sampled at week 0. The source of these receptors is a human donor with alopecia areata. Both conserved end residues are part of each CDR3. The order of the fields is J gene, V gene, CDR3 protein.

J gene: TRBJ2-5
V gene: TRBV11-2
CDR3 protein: CASSPFRGETQYF

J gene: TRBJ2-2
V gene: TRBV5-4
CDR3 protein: CASSPQGGSAGELFF

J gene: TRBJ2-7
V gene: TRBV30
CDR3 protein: CAWRRSDYEQYF

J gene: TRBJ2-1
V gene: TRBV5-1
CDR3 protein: CASSFPGSNEQFF

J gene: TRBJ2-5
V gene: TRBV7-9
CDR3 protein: CASSSPGDETQYF

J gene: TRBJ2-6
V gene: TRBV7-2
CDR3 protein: CASSLGGGRRPSGANVLTF

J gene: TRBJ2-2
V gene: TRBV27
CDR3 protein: CASRYSGSGTGELFF

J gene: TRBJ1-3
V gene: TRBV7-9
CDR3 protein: CASSFPAANTIYF

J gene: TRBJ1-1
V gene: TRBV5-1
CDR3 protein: CASSLGAGLEAFF

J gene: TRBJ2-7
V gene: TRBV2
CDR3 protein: CASSDRDYPTEEQYF

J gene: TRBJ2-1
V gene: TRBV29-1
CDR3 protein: CSVVYGMRDEQFF

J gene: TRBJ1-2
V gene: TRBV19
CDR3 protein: CASSIGRGYTF

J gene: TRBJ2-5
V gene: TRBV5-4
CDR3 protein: CASMDSGVGETQYF

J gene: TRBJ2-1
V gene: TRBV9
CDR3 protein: CASSSSGPYNEQFF

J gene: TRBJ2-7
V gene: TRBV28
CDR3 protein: CASGTSGSPPLYEQYF

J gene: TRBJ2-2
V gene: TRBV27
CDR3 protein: CASSLLGGRGTGELFF

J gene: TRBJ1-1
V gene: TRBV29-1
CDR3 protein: CSVGRADEAFF

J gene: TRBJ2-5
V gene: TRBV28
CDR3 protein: CASRLVRRARETQYF

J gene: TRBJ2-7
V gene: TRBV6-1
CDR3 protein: CASSGFLGDTSEQYF

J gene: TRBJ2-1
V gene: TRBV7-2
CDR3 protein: CAEVKRLSYNEQFF

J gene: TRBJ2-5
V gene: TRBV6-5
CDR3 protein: CASSIRADQETQYF

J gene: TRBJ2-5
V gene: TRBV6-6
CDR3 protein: CASRSEPSVQETQYF

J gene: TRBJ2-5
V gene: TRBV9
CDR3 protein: CASSTAGYQETQYF

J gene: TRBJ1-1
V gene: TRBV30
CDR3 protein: CAWRDGRPEAFF

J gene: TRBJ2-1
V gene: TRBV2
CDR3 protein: CASGTSGYNEQFF

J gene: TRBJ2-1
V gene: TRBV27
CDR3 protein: CASRLTGLAGAEQFF

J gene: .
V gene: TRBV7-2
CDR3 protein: CASRTGYEQYF

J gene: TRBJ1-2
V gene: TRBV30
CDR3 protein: CAWRDRVDGYTF

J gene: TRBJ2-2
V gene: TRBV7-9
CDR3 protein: CAINWYTGELFF

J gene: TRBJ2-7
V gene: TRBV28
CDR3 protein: CASSSGDRYLSYEQYF

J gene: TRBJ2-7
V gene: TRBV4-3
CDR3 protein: CASSQDFVGAYEQYF

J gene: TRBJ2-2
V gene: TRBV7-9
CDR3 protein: CASIGSGELFF

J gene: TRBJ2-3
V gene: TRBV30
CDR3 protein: CAWGWRSTDTQYF

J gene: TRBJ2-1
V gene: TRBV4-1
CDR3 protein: CASSLGRTSGHNEQFF

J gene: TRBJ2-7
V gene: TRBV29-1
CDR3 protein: CSVEDRAVSYEQYF

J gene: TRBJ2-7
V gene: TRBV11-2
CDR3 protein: CASSTLGAEQYF

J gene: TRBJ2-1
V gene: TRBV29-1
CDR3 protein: CSVGPIRRSSYNEQFF

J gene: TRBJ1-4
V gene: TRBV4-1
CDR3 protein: CASSQGSEKLFF

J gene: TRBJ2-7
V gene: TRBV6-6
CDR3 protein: CASTPVDRYEQYF

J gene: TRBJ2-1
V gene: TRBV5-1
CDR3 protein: CASSVQGVSEQFF

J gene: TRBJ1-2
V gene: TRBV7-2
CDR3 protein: CASSDTGHTNYGYTF

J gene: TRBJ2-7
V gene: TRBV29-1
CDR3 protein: CSVEVAGEGYEQYF

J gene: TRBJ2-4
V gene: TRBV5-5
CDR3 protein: CASSRDRAKNIQYF

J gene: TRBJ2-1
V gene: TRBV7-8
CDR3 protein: CASSGRQRTNEQFF

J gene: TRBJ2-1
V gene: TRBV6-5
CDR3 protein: CASSYQTSGPYNEQFF

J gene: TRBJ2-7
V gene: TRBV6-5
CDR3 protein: CASKDRDSYEQYF